What follows are 27 T cell receptor beta chains derived from one specimen sequenced in a study of cytomegalovirus exposure and HLA in healthy donors. Primers: 60 Vbeta forward and 13 Jbeta reverse. The assay was immunoSEQ multiplex PCR, and TCRdb's table has in-frame clones only and misses some. The sample contains about 78,000 clones, over 70% of which appear only once. Input material: PBMCs. These receptors were taken from a middle-aged man in good health and CMV-seropositive.

The genes are TRBV5-4 and TRBJ2-7; possibly TRBD1 for D (6 bases). This CDR3 contains 13 residues. CDR1 is SGHNT and CDR2 is YYREEE in the germline V gene (reference sequence). Trimming cost V 2 bases and J 6 bases, with 12 bases left between them. CDR3 nucleotide sequence: TGTGCCAGCAGCTTTTACCAGGGGACCGAGCAGTACTTC. Protein product: CASSFYQGTEQYF.

The chain combines TRBV5-5 with TRBJ2-1; 7 bases are a match to TRBD2. The CDR3 consists of 20 residues. The J segment lost 3 bases and the V segment lost 4 bases, leaving 22 bases of the junction unmatched. The germline CDR1 and CDR2 sequences are SGHKS and YYEKEE (reference sequence). As DNA, the CDR3 is TGTGCCAGCAGCCCCTTGGGGAGCGGGGTGACCCTGCCCCACTACAATGAGCAGTTCTTC. Translating it yields CASSPLGSGVTLPHYNEQFF.

The chain couples TRBV5-5 to TRBJ2-7; D might be TRBD1 (6 bases). CDR1 and CDR2 (germline): SGHKS, YYEKEE (reference sequence). The CDR3 runs 15 residues. Deletions cut 0 bases from V and 2 bases from J, with 12 bases between. The CDR3 reads CASSLDQAGAYEQYF. CDR3 sequence (DNA): TGTGCCAGCAGCTTGGATCAGGCAGGGGCCTACGAGCAGTACTTC.

This clone was detected only a few times. The rearrangement joins TRBV19 to TRBJ2-7, with 7 bases matching TRBD1. The trim removed 2 bases at V and 2 bases at J, leaving 3 bases unmatched. The CDR3 is made up of 14 amino acids. The V gene's germline CDR1 is LNHDA and CDR2 SQIVND (reference sequence). The CDR3 DNA follows: TGTGCCAGTAGTATATGGGACAGTACCTACGAGCAGTACTTC. This gives the protein CASSIWDSTYEQYF.

Here the CDR3 reads CASSQRTGQETQYF. The CDR3, as DNA: TGTGCCAGCAGTCAGAGGACAGGGCAAGAGACCCAGTACTTC. The chain employs TRBV5-4 and TRBJ2-5; TRBD1 matches 8 bases. This CDR3 comprises 14 residues. Germline CDR1 reads SGHNT; CDR2 reads YYREEE (reference sequence). Germline trimming cut 5 bases from V and 2 bases from J; bases unmatched to any gene: 5. Full variable domain (rest looked up from reference TRBV5-4 and TRBJ2-5): ETGVTQSPTHLIKTRGQQVTLRCSSQSGHNTVSWYQQALGQGPQFIFQYYREEENGRGNFPPRFSGLQFPNYSSELNVNALELDDSALYLCASSQRTGQETQYFGPGTRLLVL.

This clone was observed a handful of times. The gene calls are TRBV5-1 and TRBJ2-7, with a tentative D call TRBD2 (5 bases). Germline values: CDR1 SGHRS, CDR2 YFSETQ. This CDR3 is built from 17 residues. Trimming pared 4 bases from V and 4 bases from J, leaving 24 bases between. CDR3 amino acids: CASSPFPPASSLYEQYF. The DNA for the CDR3 is TGCGCCAGCAGCCCCTTCCCCCCGGCTAGCTCCCTGTACGAGCAGTACTTC.

This clone was picked up a small number of times. The CDR3 sequence: CASSEGVQWRETQYF. The CDR3 nucleotides are TGTGCCAGCAGTGAAGGGGTGCAATGGCGGGAGACCCAGTACTTC. The chain links TRBV6-1 to TRBJ2-5; D is ambiguous. The CDR3 spans 15 residues. Germline CDR1 is MNHNS and CDR2 is SASEGT. Between the trimmed V and J ends, which lost 1 base and 5 bases, there was a span of 14 bases.

This clone has a single count. The chain carries TRBV6-6 and TRBJ2-5; D ambiguous. V was pared by 0 bases and J by 5 bases, with 10 bases between. This CDR3 spans 14 amino acids. Germline CDR1 reads MNHNY; CDR2 reads SVGAGI (reference sequence). The CDR3 reads CASSYSYNYETQYF. CDR3 coding DNA: TGTGCCAGCAGTTACTCATACAATTATGAGACCCAGTACTTC.

The chain links TRBV4-1 to TRBJ1-2; tentative D call: TRBD1 (5 bases). Germline CDR1 and CDR2: MGHRA and YSYEKL. The CDR3 consists of 18 residues. Trimming took off 0 bases at V and 5 bases at J, with 22 bases between the two ends. This chain's CDR3 is CASSQDPFGGGRRYGYTF. The CDR3 DNA follows: TGCGCCAGCAGCCAAGACCCCTTCGGTGGGGGGAGGCGATATGGCTACACCTTC.

In its sample, this clone was seen a few times. The chain is built from TRBV7-7 and TRBJ1-4; no firm D call. Trimming took off 2 bases at V and 0 bases at J, with 7 bases between the two ends. CDR3 size: 15 residues. The germline gives CDR1 SSHAT, CDR2 FNYEAQ (reference sequence). The DNA for the CDR3 is TGTGCCAGCAGCTTAAGTACTGCAACTAATGAAAAACTGTTTTTT. Residues: CASSLSTATNEKLFF.

The chain recombines TRBV4-1 with TRBJ2-1; 7 bases map to TRBD2. Germline CDR1 reads MGHRA; CDR2 reads YSYEKL. The CDR3 has 20 amino acids. Unmatched junction bases numbered 22, after V lost 5 bases and J lost 3 bases. As DNA, the CDR3 is TGCGCCAGCAGCGCTACTCCGCCGGGTAAAGCGGGAACTAACTACAATGAGCAGTTCTTC. Residues: CASSATPPGKAGTNYNEQFF.

The J gene is TRBJ1-1, the V gene TRBV29-1; possibly TRBD1 for D (6 bases). This CDR3 contains 16 residues. V dropped 4 bases and J dropped 3 bases, with 21 bases sitting between them. CDR1 is SQVTM and CDR2 is ANQGSEA in the germline V gene. The CDR3 loop is CSVADTGFGGDTEAFF. CDR3 in DNA: TGCAGCGTTGCCGACACAGGGTTCGGGGGGGACACTGAAGCTTTCTTT. The full variable domain, rest sourced from reference TRBV29-1 and TRBJ1-1, is SAVISQKPSRDICQRGTSLTIQCQVDSQVTMMFWYRQQPGQSLTLIATANQGSEATYESGFVIDKFPISRPNLTFSTLTVSNMSPEDSSIYLCSVADTGFGGDTEAFFGQGTRLTVV.

This chain joins TRBV7-2 and TRBJ2-1, with TRBD2 identical over 9 bases. Germline loops: CDR1 SGHTA, CDR2 FQGNSA. The CDR3 is 14 residues long. J gave up 8 bases and V 2 bases, and 4 bases lay outside the gene matches. The CDR3, as DNA: TGTGCCAGCAGCTTATTAGCGGGAGAGTATGAGCAGTTCTTC. This gives the protein CASSLLAGEYEQFF.

This chain's CDR3 is CASSGRTENTEAFF. In nucleotides, the CDR3 is TGTGCCAGCAGTGGTCGGACAGAAAACACTGAAGCTTTCTTT. The gene calls are TRBV6-1 and TRBJ1-1, with D tentatively TRBD1 (6 bases). Germline V gene sequence: CDR1 MNHNS, CDR2 SASEGT. Deletions cut 4 bases from V and 2 bases from J, with 11 bases between. This CDR3 is 14 amino acids long.

This chain joins TRBV28 and TRBJ1-5, with D unclear. The CDR3 has 13 residues. CDR1 is MDHEN and CDR2 is SYDVKM in the germline V gene. V was cut by 8 bases and J by 0 bases, with 8 bases left in between. Here the CDR3 reads CASAEHSNQPQHF. The CDR3 nucleotides read TGTGCCAGCGCGGAGCATAGCAATCAGCCCCAGCATTTT.

This chain joins TRBV6-5 and TRBJ2-3; 10 bases map to TRBD2. J was trimmed by 4 bases and V by 4 bases; bases with no gene match: 5. This CDR3 contains 15 residues. The V gene's germline CDR1 is MNHEY and CDR2 SVGAGI. The CDR3: CASSLSGRVADTQYF. The CDR3 DNA follows: TGTGCCAGCAGTTTGAGCGGGAGGGTCGCAGATACGCAGTATTTT.

The chain uses TRBV6-1 and TRBJ1-2; 8 bases map to TRBD1. V trimming: 5 bases; J trimming: 8 bases; junction bases outside the gene matches: 13. The CDR3 runs 15 residues. Germline loops: CDR1 MNHNS, CDR2 SASEGT. CDR3 protein: CASSLIDRGISGYTF. CDR3 DNA: TGTGCCAGCAGTTTAATCGACAGGGGAATAAGCGGCTACACCTTC.

The chain is built from TRBV10-1 and TRBJ1-2; D perhaps matches TRBD1 (5 bases). This CDR3 contains 12 residues. Looked up from germline, CDR1 is WNHNN and CDR2 is SYGVQD (reference sequence). V was cut by 5 bases and J by 6 bases, with 10 bases left in between. CDR3: CASSRGTNGYTF. The CDR3 DNA follows: TGCGCCAGCAGTCGGGGGACTAATGGCTACACCTTC.

The chain couples TRBV27 to TRBJ2-3; TRBD2 agrees at 10 bases. J gave up 6 bases and V 6 bases, and 12 bases lay outside the gene matches. In germline, CDR1 is MNHEY, CDR2 SMNVEV (reference sequence). This CDR3 has 16 residues. This chain's CDR3 is CASRRYLAGVVDTQYF. The CDR3 DNA reads TGTGCCAGCAGACGGTATCTAGCGGGAGTGGTCGATACGCAGTATTTT.

The chain uses TRBV6-1 and TRBJ2-7; D is perhaps TRBD1 (6 bases). The CDR3 is made up of 13 amino acids. Germline CDR1 reads MNHNS; CDR2 reads SASEGT. V lost 10 bases and J 1 base, leaving 14 bases between the germline ends. DNA of the CDR3: TGTGCCATCTCCCCCGGACAGTCCTACGAGCAGTACTTC. Translating it yields CAISPGQSYEQYF.

The CDR3 DNA is TGTGCCAGCAGGGGACCATGGGGGCGAGGAACTGAAGCTTTCTTT. This sequence encodes CASRGPWGRGTEAFF. This chain links TRBV6-1 with TRBJ1-1, with a tentative D call TRBD1 (6 bases). V was trimmed by 6 bases and J by 5 bases, leaving 19 bases between them. Per germline, CDR1 MNHNS and CDR2 SASEGT. This CDR3 has 15 residues.

The chain has TRBV5-1 and TRBJ1-2; no clear D gene. Germline CDR1 reads SGHRS; CDR2 reads YFSETQ. V lost 1 base and J 0 bases, leaving 4 bases between the germline ends. The CDR3 spans 13 residues. The CDR3 DNA follows: TGCGCCAGCAGCTTGACAGCTAACTATGGCTACACCTTC. Protein sequence: CASSLTANYGYTF.

The chain employs TRBV6-1 and TRBJ2-3; 7 bases align to TRBD1. This CDR3 has 14 amino acids. The germline V gene encodes CDR1 MNHNS and CDR2 SASEGT. Trimming cost V 5 bases and J 7 bases; bases outside gene matches: 9. The CDR3 region has the DNA TGTGCCAGCAGTTCGACAGGGTCGTTAAATACGCAGTATTTT. This codes for CASSSTGSLNTQYF.

J is TRBJ2-3 and V is TRBV27; 11 bases map to TRBD2. V lost 3 bases and J lost 4; bases outside the gene matches: 6. Germline CDR1 is MNHEY and CDR2 is SMNVEV (reference sequence). This CDR3 has 16 amino acids. CDR3 in amino acids: CASSFRSGRASDTQYF. CDR3 coding DNA: TGTGCCAGCAGTTTCCGTAGCGGGAGGGCCTCAGATACGCAGTATTTT.

The chain combines TRBV2 with TRBJ2-5, with TRBD1 matching 9 bases. From germline, CDR1 is SNHLY and CDR2 FYNNEI. V was pared by 5 bases and J by 2 bases, with 9 bases of the junction left unmatched. The CDR3 runs to 16 residues. The DNA of the CDR3 is TGTGCCAGCAGTTCCGGGACAGGGTTAGGGCAAGAGACCCAGTACTTC. Translated, it gives CASSSGTGLGQETQYF.

This chain uses TRBV5-4 with TRBJ2-3; TRBD2 matches 12 bases. V was pared by 9 bases and J by 3 bases, with 11 bases of the junction left unmatched. This CDR3 spans 16 amino acids. Germline loops: CDR1 SGHNT, CDR2 YYREEE (reference sequence). The CDR3 bases are TGTGCCACCCGGACCGGCGGGACTAGCGGGACAGATACGCAGTATTTT. Protein product: CATRTGGTSGTDTQYF.

J is TRBJ2-3 and V is TRBV6-6, with unresolved D. The CDR3 covers 13 residues. The ends were cut back, 1 base at V and 1 base at J, with 3 bases in the middle. The germline gives CDR1 MNHNY, CDR2 SVGAGI (reference sequence). The CDR3 sequence is CASSYWRTDTQYF. The CDR3 bases are TGTGCCAGCAGTTACTGGCGCACAGATACGCAGTATTTT.